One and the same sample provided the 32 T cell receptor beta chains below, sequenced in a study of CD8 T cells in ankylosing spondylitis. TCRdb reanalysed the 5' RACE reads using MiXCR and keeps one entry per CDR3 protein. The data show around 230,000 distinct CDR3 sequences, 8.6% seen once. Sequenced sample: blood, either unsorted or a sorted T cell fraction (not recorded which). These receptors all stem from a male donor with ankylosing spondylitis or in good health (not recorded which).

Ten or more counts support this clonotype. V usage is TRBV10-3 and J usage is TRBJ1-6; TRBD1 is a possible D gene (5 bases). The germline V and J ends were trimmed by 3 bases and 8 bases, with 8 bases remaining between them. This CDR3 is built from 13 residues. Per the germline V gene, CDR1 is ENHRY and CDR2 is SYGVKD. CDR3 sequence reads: CAISDRAHSPLHF. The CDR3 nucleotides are TGTGCCATCAGTGACAGGGCTCATTCACCCCTCCACTTT.

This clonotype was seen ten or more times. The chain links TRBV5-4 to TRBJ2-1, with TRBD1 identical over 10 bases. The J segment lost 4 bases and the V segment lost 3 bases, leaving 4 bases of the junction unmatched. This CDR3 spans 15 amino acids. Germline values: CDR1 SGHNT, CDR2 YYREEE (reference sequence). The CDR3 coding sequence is TGTGCCAGCAGCTCTGGGGACAGGGGTTACAATGAGCAGTTCTTC. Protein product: CASSSGDRGYNEQFF.

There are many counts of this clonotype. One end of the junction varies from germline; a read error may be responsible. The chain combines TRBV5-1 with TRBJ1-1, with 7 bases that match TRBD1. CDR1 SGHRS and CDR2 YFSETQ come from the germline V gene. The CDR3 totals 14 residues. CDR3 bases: TGTGCCAGCAGTTTGACAGGGCTGAACACTGAAGCTTTCTTT. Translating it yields CASSLTGLNTEAFF.

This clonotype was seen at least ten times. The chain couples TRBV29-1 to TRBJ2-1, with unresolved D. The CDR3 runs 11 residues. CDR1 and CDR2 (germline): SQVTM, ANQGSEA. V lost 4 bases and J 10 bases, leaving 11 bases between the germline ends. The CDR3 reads CSVGKVTEQFF. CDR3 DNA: TGCAGCGTTGGGAAGGTAACCGAGCAGTTCTTC.

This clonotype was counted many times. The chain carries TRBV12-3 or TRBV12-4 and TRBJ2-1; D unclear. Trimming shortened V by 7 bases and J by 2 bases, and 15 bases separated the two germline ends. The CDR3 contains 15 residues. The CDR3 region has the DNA TGTGCCAGCACTAAACTGGCAAGAACCTACAATGAGCAGTTCTTC. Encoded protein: CASTKLARTYNEQFF.

CDR3 sequence: CASSLILRAYEQYF. CDR3 bases: TGTGCCAGCAGCTTAATTCTCCGGGCCTACGAGCAGTACTTC. V is TRBV7-8 and J is TRBJ2-7; D not certain. Trimming took off 2 bases at V and 2 bases at J, with 10 bases between the two ends. Germline V gene lookup returns CDR1 SGHVS and CDR2 FQNEAQ. This CDR3 has 14 amino acids.

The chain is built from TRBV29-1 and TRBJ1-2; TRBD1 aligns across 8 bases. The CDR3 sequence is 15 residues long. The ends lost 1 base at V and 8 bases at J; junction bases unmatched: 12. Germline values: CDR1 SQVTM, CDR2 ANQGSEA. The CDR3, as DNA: TGCAGCGTTGAAGCGGCGAGGACAGGGTTAACCGGCTACACCTTC. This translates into CSVEAARTGLTGYTF.

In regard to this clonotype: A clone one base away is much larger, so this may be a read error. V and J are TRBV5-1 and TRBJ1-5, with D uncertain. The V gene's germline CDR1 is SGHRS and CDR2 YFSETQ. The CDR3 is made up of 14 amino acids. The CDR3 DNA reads TGCGCCAGAAGCTGGGAGGGTAGCAATCAGCCCCAGCATTTT. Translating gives CARSWEGSNQPQHF.

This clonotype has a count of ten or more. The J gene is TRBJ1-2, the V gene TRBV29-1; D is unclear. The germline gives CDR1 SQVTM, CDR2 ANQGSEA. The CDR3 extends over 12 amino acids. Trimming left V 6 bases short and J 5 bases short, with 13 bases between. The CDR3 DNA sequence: TGCAGCGTCCTGCCGGATGGGTATGGCTACACCTTC. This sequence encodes CSVLPDGYGYTF.

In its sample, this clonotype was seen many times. CDR3 region: CASKARGWMNTEAFF. CDR3 nucleotide sequence: TGTGCCAGTAAGGCTCGGGGGTGGATGAACACTGAAGCTTTCTTT. The rearrangement joins TRBV6-1 to TRBJ1-1, with a weak D call TRBD1 (5 bases). Germline V CDR1 and CDR2: MNHNS, SASEGT. The CDR3 extends over 15 amino acids. Trimming took 9 bases from V and 0 from J, leaving 17 bases between them.

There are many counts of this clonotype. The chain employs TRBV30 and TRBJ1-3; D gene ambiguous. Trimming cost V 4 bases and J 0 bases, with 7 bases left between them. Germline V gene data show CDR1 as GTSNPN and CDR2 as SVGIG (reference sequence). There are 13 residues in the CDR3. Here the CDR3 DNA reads TGTGCCTGGACTGAAGACTCTGGAAACACCATATATTTT. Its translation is CAWTEDSGNTIYF.

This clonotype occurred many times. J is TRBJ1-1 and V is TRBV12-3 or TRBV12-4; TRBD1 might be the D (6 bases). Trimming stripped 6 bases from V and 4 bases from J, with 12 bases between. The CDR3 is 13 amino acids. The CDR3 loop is CASRVQGGTEAFF. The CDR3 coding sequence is TGTGCCAGCAGGGTACAGGGAGGCACTGAAGCTTTCTTT.

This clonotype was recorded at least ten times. The CDR3: CSVDRDRKGETQYF. Written as DNA, the CDR3 is TGCAGCGTTGACCGGGACCGCAAGGGAGAGACCCAGTACTTC. The V and J genes are TRBV29-1 and TRBJ2-5; D might be TRBD1 or TRBD2, each matching 5 bases. Germline V gene sequence: CDR1 SQVTM, CDR2 ANQGSEA. This CDR3 is 14 amino acids long. The V gene lost 3 bases and the J gene lost 4 bases, with 15 bases spanning the gap.

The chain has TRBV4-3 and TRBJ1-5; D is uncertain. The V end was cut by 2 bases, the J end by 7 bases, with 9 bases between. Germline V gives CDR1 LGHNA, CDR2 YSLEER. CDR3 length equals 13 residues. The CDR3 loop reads CASSQSQSQPQHF. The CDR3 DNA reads TGCGCCAGCAGCCAATCCCAATCCCAGCCCCAGCATTTT.

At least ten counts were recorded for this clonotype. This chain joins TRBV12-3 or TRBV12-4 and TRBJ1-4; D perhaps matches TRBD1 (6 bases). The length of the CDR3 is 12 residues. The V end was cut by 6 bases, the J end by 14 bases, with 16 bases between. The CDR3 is CASSPGGGGLFF. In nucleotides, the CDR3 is TGTGCCAGCAGCCCTGGGGGCGGAGGGCTGTTTTTT.

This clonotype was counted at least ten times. In nucleotides, the CDR3 is TGCAGTGCTAGGGACCCCGGGGGTCAACGGGCTTTCTTT. Its translation: CSARDPGGQRAFF. The chain recombines TRBV20-1 with TRBJ1-1; D is possibly TRBD1 (5 bases). Germline CDR1 is DFQATT and CDR2 is SNEGSKA (reference sequence). CDR3 length equals 13 residues. Trimming removed 3 bases from V and 11 bases from J, with 19 bases in between.

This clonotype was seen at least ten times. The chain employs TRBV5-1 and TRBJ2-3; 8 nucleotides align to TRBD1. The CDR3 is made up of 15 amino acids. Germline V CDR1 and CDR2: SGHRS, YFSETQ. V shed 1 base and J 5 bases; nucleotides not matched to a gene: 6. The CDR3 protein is CASSLTGGQGDTQYF. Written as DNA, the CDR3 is TGCGCCAGCAGCTTGACAGGGGGGCAAGGAGATACGCAGTATTTT.

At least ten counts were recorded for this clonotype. The CDR3 DNA is TGCAGTGCGCCCGGGCGGACCTACGAGCAGTACTTC. Translating it yields CSAPGRTYEQYF. V is TRBV20-1 and J is TRBJ2-7; the D is unclear. Germline V gives CDR1 DFQATT, CDR2 SNEGSKA (reference sequence). The CDR3 contains 12 residues. The V end lost 6 bases, the J end lost 2 bases, and 11 bases lay between the germline ends.

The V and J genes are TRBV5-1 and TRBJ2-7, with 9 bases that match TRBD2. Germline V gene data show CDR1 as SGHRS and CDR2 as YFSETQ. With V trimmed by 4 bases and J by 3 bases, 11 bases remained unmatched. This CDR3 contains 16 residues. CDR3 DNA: TGCGCCAGCAGCCCAAAGATAGCGGGGGCAAGCTACGAGCAGTACTTC. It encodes CASSPKIAGASYEQYF.

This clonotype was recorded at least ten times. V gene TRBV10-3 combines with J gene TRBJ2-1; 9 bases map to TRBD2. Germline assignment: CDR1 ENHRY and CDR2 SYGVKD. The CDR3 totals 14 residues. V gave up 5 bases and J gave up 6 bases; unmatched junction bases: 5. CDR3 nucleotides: TGTGCCATCAGTTCTTCGCGGGGGGGCAATGAGCAGTTCTTC. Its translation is CAISSSRGGNEQFF.

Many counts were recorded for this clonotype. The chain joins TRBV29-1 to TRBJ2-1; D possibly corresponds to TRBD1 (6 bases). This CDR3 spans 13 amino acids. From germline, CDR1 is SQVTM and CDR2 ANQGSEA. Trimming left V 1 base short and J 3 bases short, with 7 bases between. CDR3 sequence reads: CSVEGTVYNEQFF. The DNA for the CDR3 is TGCAGCGTTGAAGGGACAGTCTACAATGAGCAGTTCTTC.

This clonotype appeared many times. The CDR3 nucleotides are TGCAGTGCTAGAGAAACGGGGACGGCTAACTATGGCTACACCTTC. This codes for CSARETGTANYGYTF. The rearrangement uses TRBV20-1 and TRBJ1-2; the D gene is possibly TRBD1 (5 bases). The ends were cut back, 0 bases at V and 0 bases at J, with 11 bases in the middle. Per the germline V gene, CDR1 is DFQATT and CDR2 is SNEGSKA (reference sequence). The CDR3 is made up of 15 amino acids.

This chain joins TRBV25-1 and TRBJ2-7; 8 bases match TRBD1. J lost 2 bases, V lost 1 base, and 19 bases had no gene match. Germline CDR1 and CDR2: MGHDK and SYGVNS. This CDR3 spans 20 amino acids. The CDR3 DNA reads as TGTGCCAGCAGTGAATTCCCGACCCGCACCGGACAGGGCCCAACCTACGAGCAGTACTTC. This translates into CASSEFPTRTGQGPTYEQYF.

The CDR3 reads CASSVTGRNTEAFF. The CDR3 DNA sequence: TGTGCCAGCAGCGTGACAGGAAGGAACACTGAAGCTTTCTTT. This chain uses TRBV9 with TRBJ1-1; maybe TRBD1 (6 bases). V was cut by 2 bases and J by 1 base, with 9 bases left in between. The CDR3 sequence is 14 residues long. Germline-derived CDR1 and CDR2 are SGDLS and YYNGEE.

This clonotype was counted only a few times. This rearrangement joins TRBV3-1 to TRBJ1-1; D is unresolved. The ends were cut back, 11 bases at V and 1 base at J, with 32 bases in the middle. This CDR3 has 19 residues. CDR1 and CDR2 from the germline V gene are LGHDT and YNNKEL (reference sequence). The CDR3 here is CASSQVEESSLLENTEAFF. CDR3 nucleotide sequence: TGTGCCTCCAGCCAAGTAGAAGAGTCATCCCTCCTCGAGAACACTGAAGCTTTCTTT. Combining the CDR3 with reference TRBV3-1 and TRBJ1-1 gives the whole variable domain DTAVSQTPKYLVTQMGNDKSIKCEQNLGHDTMYWYKQDSKKFLKIMFSYNNKELIINETVPNRFSPKSPDKAHLNLHINSLELGDSAVYFCASSQVEESSLLENTEAFFGQGTRLTVV.

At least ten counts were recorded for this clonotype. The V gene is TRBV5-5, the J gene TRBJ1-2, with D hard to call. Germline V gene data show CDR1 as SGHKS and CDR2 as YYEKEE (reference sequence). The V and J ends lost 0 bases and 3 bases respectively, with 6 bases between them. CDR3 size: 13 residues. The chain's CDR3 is CASSLDGDYGYTF. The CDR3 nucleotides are TGTGCCAGCAGCTTGGACGGAGACTATGGCTACACCTTC.

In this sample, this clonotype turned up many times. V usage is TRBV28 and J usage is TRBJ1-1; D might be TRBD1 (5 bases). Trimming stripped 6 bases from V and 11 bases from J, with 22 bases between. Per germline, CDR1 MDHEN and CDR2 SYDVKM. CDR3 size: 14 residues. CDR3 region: CASRKPLRGREAFF. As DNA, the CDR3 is TGTGCCAGCAGGAAGCCGCTCCGCGGCAGGGAGGCTTTCTTT.

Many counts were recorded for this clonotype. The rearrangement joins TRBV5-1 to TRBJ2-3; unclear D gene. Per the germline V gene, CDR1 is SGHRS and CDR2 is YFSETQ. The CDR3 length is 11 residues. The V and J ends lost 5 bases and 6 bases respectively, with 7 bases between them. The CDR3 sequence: CASRNRDTQYF. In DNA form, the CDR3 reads TGCGCCAGCAGGAACCGGGATACGCAGTATTTT.

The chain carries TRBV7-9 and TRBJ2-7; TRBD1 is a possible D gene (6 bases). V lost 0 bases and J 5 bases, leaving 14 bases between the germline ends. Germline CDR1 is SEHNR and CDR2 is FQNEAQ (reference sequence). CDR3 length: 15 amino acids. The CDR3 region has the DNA TGTGCCAGCAGCTTAGCAAGGCAGGGGACCCACGAGCAGTACTTC. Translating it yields CASSLARQGTHEQYF. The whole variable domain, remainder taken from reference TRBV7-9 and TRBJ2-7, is DTGVSQNPRHKITKRGQNVTFRCDPISEHNRLYWYRQTLGQGPEFLTYFQNEAQLEKSRLLSDRFSAERPKGSFSTLEIQRTEQGDSAMYLCASSLARQGTHEQYFGPGTRLTVT.

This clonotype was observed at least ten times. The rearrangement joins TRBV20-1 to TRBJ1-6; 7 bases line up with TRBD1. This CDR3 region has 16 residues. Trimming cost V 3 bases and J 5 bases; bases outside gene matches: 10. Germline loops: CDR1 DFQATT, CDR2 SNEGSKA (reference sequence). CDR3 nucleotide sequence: TGCAGTGCTAGCGACGTAACACAGGGGAATAATTCACCCCTCCACTTT. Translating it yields CSASDVTQGNNSPLHF.

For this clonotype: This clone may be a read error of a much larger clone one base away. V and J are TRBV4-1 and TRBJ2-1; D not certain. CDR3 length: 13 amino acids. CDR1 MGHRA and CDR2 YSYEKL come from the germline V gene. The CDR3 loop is CASGQDVGYEQFF. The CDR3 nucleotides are TGCGCCAGCGGCCAAGATGTAGGGTATGAGCAGTTCTTC.

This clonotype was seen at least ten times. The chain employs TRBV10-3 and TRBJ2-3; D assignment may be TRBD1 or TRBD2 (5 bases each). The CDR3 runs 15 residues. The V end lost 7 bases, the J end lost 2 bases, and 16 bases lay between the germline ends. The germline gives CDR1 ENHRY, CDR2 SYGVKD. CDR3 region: CAIKGTAVLTDTQYF. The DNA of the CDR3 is TGTGCCATCAAAGGGACGGCAGTTCTCACAGATACGCAGTATTTT.